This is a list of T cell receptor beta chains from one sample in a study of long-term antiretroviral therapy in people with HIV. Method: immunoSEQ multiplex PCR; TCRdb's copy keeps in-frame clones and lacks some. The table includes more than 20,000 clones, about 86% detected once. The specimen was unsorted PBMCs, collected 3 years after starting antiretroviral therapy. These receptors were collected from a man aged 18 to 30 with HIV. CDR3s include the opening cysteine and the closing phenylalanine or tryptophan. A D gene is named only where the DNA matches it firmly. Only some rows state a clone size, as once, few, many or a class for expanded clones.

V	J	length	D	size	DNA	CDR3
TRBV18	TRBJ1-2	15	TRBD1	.	TGTGCCAGCTCACTTTCGACAGGGTCGGCTTATGGCTACACCTTC	CASSLSTGSAYGYTF
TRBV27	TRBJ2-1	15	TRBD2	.	TGTGCCAGCAGTTTGGGGACTAGCGGGGAGAATGAGCAGTTCTTC	CASSLGTSGENEQFF
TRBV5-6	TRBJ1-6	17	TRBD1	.	TGTGCCAGCAGCCCCCACAGCACAGGGGCGAGTAATTCACCCCTCCACTTT	CASSPHSTGASNSPLHF
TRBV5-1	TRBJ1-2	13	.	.	TGCGCCAGCAGCCAGCAGGAATTAGCTGGCTACACCTTC	CASSQQELAGYTF
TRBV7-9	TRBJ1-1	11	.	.	TGTGCCAGCAGTCCCCCACCTGAAGCTTTCTTT	CASSPPPEAFF
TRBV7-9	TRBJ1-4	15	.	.	TGTGCCAGCAGCGGGGGTGGGGGGCCTAATGAAAAACTGTTTTTT	CASSGGGGPNEKLFF
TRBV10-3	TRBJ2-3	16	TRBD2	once	TGTGCCATCAGTGAGGGTCGGGGGGGAAGCACAGATACGCAGTATTTT	CAISEGRGGSTDTQYF
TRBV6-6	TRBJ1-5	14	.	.	TGTGCCAGCAGTTACGGCCATGGGGATCAGCCCCAGCATTTT	CASSYGHGDQPQHF
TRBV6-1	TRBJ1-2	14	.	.	TGTGCCAGCACCCTCTATGGTTTTTACTATGGCTACACCTTC	CASTLYGFYYGYTF
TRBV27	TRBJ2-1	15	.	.	TGTGCCAGCAGTTTGGTCGGGGGCTCCTACAATGAGCAGTTCTTC	CASSLVGGSYNEQFF
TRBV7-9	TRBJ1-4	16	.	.	TGTGCCAGCAGCCGCACAGAGTCCAGAACTAATGAAAAACTGTTTTTT	CASSRTESRTNEKLFF
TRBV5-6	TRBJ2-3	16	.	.	TGTGCCAGCAGCCTCGGCAGGGCCAATGACCCGGATACGCAGTATTTT	CASSLGRANDPDTQYF
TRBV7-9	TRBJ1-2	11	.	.	TGTGCCAGCAGCTTATCCCCCGGCTACACCTTC	CASSLSPGYTF
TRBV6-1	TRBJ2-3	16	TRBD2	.	TGTGCCAGCAGTGAAAATAGCGGGGGAGGCACAGATACGCAGTATTTT	CASSENSGGGTDTQYF
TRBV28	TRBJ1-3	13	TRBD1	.	TGTGCCAGCGCGGGACAGGGGGCGGACACCATATATTTT	CASAGQGADTIYF
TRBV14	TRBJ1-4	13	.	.	TGTGCCAGCAGCCAAGAACGTCTCGAAAAACTGTTTTTT	CASSQERLEKLFF
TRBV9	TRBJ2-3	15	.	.	TGTGCCAGCAGCGACGAAGGGGCCCCGCTTGATACGCAGTATTTT	CASSDEGAPLDTQYF
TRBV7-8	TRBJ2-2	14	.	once	TGTGCCAGCAGCTTATCGAGGAACACCGGGGAGCTGTTTTTT	CASSLSRNTGELFF
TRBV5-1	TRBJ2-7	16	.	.	TGCGCCAGCAGTTGGGGGTCAGGGGAGCCTTCCTACGAGCAGTACTTC	CASSWGSGEPSYEQYF